The 5 T cell receptor beta chains listed next were all sequenced from one sample in a study of CD8 T cells in Susac syndrome. Reverse transcription used roughly 0.5 to 1 ug RNA and random hexamers. TCRdb fed the immunoSEQ multiplex PCR reads into MiXCR, producing one record per CDR3 protein. This sample yields 200,000 to 300,000 distinct CDR3 sequences, of which roughly 95% are seen a single time; approximately 0.1% belongs to the top ten. Sample: CD4+ T cells from PBMCs. The receptors were gathered from a human donor with Susac syndrome.

The rearrangement uses TRBV20-1 and TRBJ1-1; D uncertain. Trimming shortened V by 0 bases and J by 0 bases, and 11 bases separated the two germline ends. This CDR3 has 15 residues. The germline V gene has CDR1 DFQATT and CDR2 SNEGSKA (reference sequence). The CDR3 loop is CSARDLGRVNTEAFF. CDR3 nucleotides: TGCAGTGCTAGAGACCTCGGGCGGGTGAACACTGAAGCTTTCTTT.

This rearrangement joins TRBV29-1 to TRBJ2-3; 10 nucleotides line up with TRBD2. Germline lookup yields CDR1 SQVTM and CDR2 ANQGSEA. This CDR3 has 13 amino acids. Trimming cost V 4 bases and J 5 bases; bases outside gene matches: 3. The CDR3 bases are TGCAGCGTTGGCCAGCGGGAGGGAGATACGCAGTATTTT. This encodes CSVGQREGDTQYF.

The J gene is TRBJ2-7, the V gene TRBV3-1; D is uncertain. V was pared by 3 bases and J by 9 bases, with 12 bases between. CDR3 length equals 12 residues. The V gene's germline CDR1 is LGHDT and CDR2 YNNKEL (reference sequence). The CDR3 DNA reads TGTGCCAGCAGCCATAGGACCTCCTGGCAGTACTTC. Translating it yields CASSHRTSWQYF.

This clonotype was seen a single time. The rearrangement uses TRBV15 and TRBJ2-7; D might be TRBD1 or TRBD2, each matching 5 bases. CDR1 is LNHNV and CDR2 is YYDKDF in the germline V gene (reference sequence). The CDR3 runs 16 residues. V gave up 3 bases and J gave up 3 bases, with 18 bases separating them. CDR3 protein: CATSRTVTGDRYEQYF. The CDR3, as DNA: TGTGCCACCAGCAGGACCGTAACCGGGGACCGCTACGAGCAGTACTTC.

The chain recombines TRBV19 with TRBJ2-7, with D perhaps being TRBD1 or TRBD2 (5 bases each). V dropped 4 bases and J dropped 1 base, with 11 bases sitting between them. This CDR3 contains 14 residues. In germline, CDR1 is LNHDA, CDR2 SQIVND (reference sequence). This CDR3 reads CASSTRDRSYEQYF. CDR3 in DNA: TGTGCCAGTAGTACTCGGGACCGATCCTACGAGCAGTACTTC. Together with reference TRBV19 and TRBJ2-7, the CDR3 gives the full variable domain: DGGITQSPKYLFRKEGQNVTLSCEQNLNHDAMYWYRQDPGQGLRLIYYSQIVNDFQKGDIAEGYSVSREKKESFPLTVTSAQKNPTAFYLCASSTRDRSYEQYFGPGTRLTVT.